The 21 T cell receptor beta chains below all came from one sample that was sequenced in a study of T cell changes during pregnancy in multiple sclerosis. Only in-frame clones appear in the TCRdb table, and some are missing; sequencing was by immunoSEQ multiplex PCR. The sample has around 100,000 clones; 80% to 95% are singletons. The sequencing here drew on peripheral blood, taken after pregnancy. These receptors were collected from a female donor with multiple sclerosis, enrolled in a pregnancy study.

CDR3 sequence reads: CASSPTGESEAFF. Written as DNA, the CDR3 is TGTGCCAGCAGCCCTACAGGGGAATCCGAAGCTTTCTTT. V and J are TRBV7-2 and TRBJ1-1; 7 positions agree with TRBD1. The V gene end was trimmed by 5 bases and the J gene end by 8 bases; junction bases not matched to a gene: 8. The CDR3 has 13 amino acids. CDR1 SGHTA and CDR2 FQGNSA come from the germline V gene.

This chain connects TRBV19 to TRBJ1-4, with TRBD1 matching over 7 bases. This CDR3 is built from 14 residues. Germline V gene lookup returns CDR1 LNHDA and CDR2 SQIVND (reference sequence). After removal of 6 bases from V and 6 bases from J, the junction contained 7 bases not matched to a gene. The CDR3 nucleotides are TGTGCCAGTAGACCGACAGGGTCGTATGAAAAACTGTTTTTT. This gives the protein CASRPTGSYEKLFF.

The chain joins TRBV9 to TRBJ1-2; the D is unclear. V gave up 4 bases and J gave up 2 bases, with 9 bases separating them. This CDR3 has 13 amino acids. Germline V gene data show CDR1 as SGDLS and CDR2 as YYNGEE. The CDR3 region is CASSPTENYGYTF. The CDR3, as DNA: TGTGCCAGCAGCCCCACAGAAAACTATGGCTACACCTTC.

CDR3 sequence reads: CASSVVGGSKEQYF. CDR3 DNA: TGTGCCAGCAGCGTAGTGGGCGGGAGTAAGGAGCAGTACTTC. J is TRBJ2-7 and V is TRBV9, with TRBD2 identical over 7 bases. Germline V gene lookup returns CDR1 SGDLS and CDR2 YYNGEE. The CDR3 runs to 14 residues. The V gene end was trimmed by 0 bases and the J gene end by 7 bases; junction bases not matched to a gene: 7.

This clone came up once. CDR3: CAWSGNRAGVVTEAFF. The CDR3 nucleotides read TGTGCCTGGAGTGGAAATAGAGCAGGGGTGGTGACTGAAGCTTTCTTT. The V call is TRBV30, the J call TRBJ1-1; D is perhaps TRBD1 (6 bases). Per germline, CDR1 GTSNPN and CDR2 SVGIG (reference sequence). The germline V and J ends were trimmed by 1 base and 5 bases, with 20 bases remaining between them. The CDR3 totals 16 residues.

The chain carries TRBV9 and TRBJ2-1; possible D gene TRBD2, 7 bases. There are 16 residues in the CDR3. From germline, CDR1 is SGDLS and CDR2 YYNGEE. With 0 bases removed from V and 5 bases from J, the gap between germline ends came to 15 bases. CDR3 amino acids: CASSVGVGGLDNEQFF. The CDR3 DNA is TGTGCCAGCAGCGTAGGGGTCGGGGGGCTCGACAATGAGCAGTTCTTC.

The V call is TRBV7-3, the J call TRBJ2-7, with TRBD1 identical over 8 bases. Germline loops: CDR1 SGHTA, CDR2 FQGTGA. J lost 3 bases, V lost 3 bases, and 1 base had no gene match. The CDR3 is 13 residues long. The CDR3 coding sequence is TGTGCCAGCAGCTTGGGGACAGGCTACGAGCAGTACTTC. Its protein product is CASSLGTGYEQYF.

The CDR3 DNA sequence: TGCGCCAGCAGCTCCCGACTAAGCGCGACGTTCTCCTACGAGCAGTACTTC. This sequence encodes CASSSRLSATFSYEQYF. V is TRBV5-1 and J is TRBJ2-7; possibly TRBD2 for D (5 bases). Trimming removed 3 bases at V and 0 bases at J, with 19 bases between. The CDR3 length is 17 residues. The germline V gene encodes CDR1 SGHRS and CDR2 YFSETQ.

This chain connects TRBV5-1 to TRBJ2-7; TRBD2 matches 12 bases. The V and J ends lost 2 bases and 3 bases, in that order; junction bases with no gene match: 3. In germline, CDR1 is SGHRS, CDR2 YFSETQ. The CDR3 length is 15 residues. The CDR3, as DNA: TGCGCCAGCAGCTTTGGACTAGCGGGATTCTACGAGCAGTACTTC. Translating gives CASSFGLAGFYEQYF.

V usage is TRBV19 and J usage is TRBJ1-2; possibly TRBD1 for D (6 bases). The CDR3 spans 15 residues. The V and J ends lost 6 bases and 3 bases respectively, with 17 bases between them. CDR1 is LNHDA and CDR2 is SQIVND in the germline V gene (reference sequence). The CDR3 loop is CASRPGVLGDYGYTF. DNA for the CDR3: TGTGCCAGTAGGCCAGGGGTCTTGGGGGACTATGGCTACACCTTC. The entire variable domain, with the rest obtained from reference TRBV19 and TRBJ1-2, is as follows: DGGITQSPKYLFRKEGQNVTLSCEQNLNHDAMYWYRQDPGQGLRLIYYSQIVNDFQKGDIAEGYSVSREKKESFPLTVTSAQKNPTAFYLCASRPGVLGDYGYTFGSGTRLTVV.

This rearrangement joins TRBV29-1 to TRBJ2-1; tentative D call: TRBD2 (5 bases). V was pared by 4 bases and J by 7 bases, with 11 bases between. The germline CDR1 and CDR2 sequences are SQVTM and ANQGSEA. The CDR3 extends over 12 amino acids. The CDR3 bases are TGCAGCGTTGGAGATTCGGGGAATGAGCAGTTCTTC. This encodes CSVGDSGNEQFF.

The rearrangement links TRBV7-6 to TRBJ1-3, with no clear D. V was shortened by 4 bases and J by 0 bases, with 10 bases between the two germline ends. Germline V gene lookup returns CDR1 SGHVS and CDR2 FNYEAQ. The CDR3 sequence is 15 residues long. The CDR3 coding sequence is TGTGCCAGCAGCTCGGGAGCCTCCTCTGGAAACACCATATATTTT. Protein: CASSSGASSGNTIYF.

The chain is built from TRBV2 and TRBJ2-5, with TRBD1 matching over 8 bases. The CDR3 is made up of 13 amino acids. CDR1 is SNHLY, CDR2 FYNNEI, per germline. The V gene end was trimmed by 4 bases and the J gene end by 2 bases; junction bases not matched to a gene: 0. The CDR3 region is CASSGTGQETQYF. DNA for the CDR3: TGTGCCAGCAGTGGGACAGGGCAAGAGACCCAGTACTTC.

This clone was seen a single time. The V call is TRBV9, the J call TRBJ1-1; D may be TRBD1 (6 bases). The CDR3 totals 14 residues. Germline assignment: CDR1 SGDLS and CDR2 YYNGEE. V gave up 3 bases and J gave up 1 base, with 10 bases separating them. CDR3 nucleotide sequence: TGTGCCAGCAGCGAGGGACATGGGAACACTGAAGCTTTCTTT. Its protein is CASSEGHGNTEAFF.

This sequence joins TRBV19 and TRBJ2-3; 7 bases fit TRBD2. Germline CDR1 reads LNHDA; CDR2 reads SQIVND (reference sequence). The CDR3 runs 15 residues. V was clipped by 0 bases and J by 2 bases; unmatched bases: 2. The CDR3 sequence: CASSIEAGLTDTQYF. The CDR3, as DNA: TGTGCCAGTAGTATAGAAGCGGGGCTCACAGATACGCAGTATTTT.

J is TRBJ2-7 and V is TRBV6-1; maybe TRBD2 (5 bases). CDR3 size: 15 residues. The germline CDR1 and CDR2 sequences are MNHNS and SASEGT. V was clipped by 4 bases and J by 2 bases, with 15 bases between them. The CDR3, as DNA: TGTGCCAGCAGTGTCTCGACGGACTCTGCCTACGAGCAGTACTTC. This gives the protein CASSVSTDSAYEQYF.

This sequence joins TRBV28 and TRBJ1-1, with D perhaps TRBD1 (6 bases). The CDR3 has 14 amino acids. V gave up 7 bases and J gave up 0 bases, with 12 bases separating them. Germline V CDR1 and CDR2: MDHEN, SYDVKM. Here the CDR3 reads CASNGGGMNTEAFF. In DNA form, the CDR3 reads TGTGCCAGCAATGGGGGGGGCATGAACACTGAAGCTTTCTTT.

The chain combines TRBV5-6 with TRBJ2-7; 8 bases map to TRBD2. V lost 2 bases to trimming and J lost 1 base; unmatched junction nucleotides: 8. The CDR3 has 16 amino acids. The germline V gene has CDR1 SGHDT and CDR2 YYEEEE. CDR3 region: CASSLLADIFSYEQYF. CDR3 DNA: TGTGCCAGCAGCTTACTAGCGGATATCTTTTCCTACGAGCAGTACTTC.

The V and J genes are TRBV5-6 and TRBJ2-2, with 7 bases that match TRBD1. The CDR3 has 16 amino acids. Looked up from germline, CDR1 is SGHDT and CDR2 is YYEEEE. After removal of 6 bases from V and 3 bases from J, the junction contained 11 bases not matched to a gene. The CDR3 region has the DNA TGTGCCAGCACCCGATCCGGGACAGTATACACCGGGGAGCTGTTTTTT. Encoded protein: CASTRSGTVYTGELFF.

V usage is TRBV9 and J usage is TRBJ1-1; the match to TRBD1 covers 7 bases. Losses at the gene ends were 2 bases for V and 2 bases for J; bases not matched to a gene: 6. Germline V gene sequence: CDR1 SGDLS, CDR2 YYNGEE. The CDR3 is 15 amino acids. The CDR3 is CASSVEGTVNTEAFF. For the CDR3, the DNA is TGTGCCAGCAGCGTTGAAGGGACAGTTAACACTGAAGCTTTCTTT.

The chain couples TRBV23-1 to TRBJ1-2; 8 bases align to TRBD1. TRBV23-1 is noted as an ORF with a role that remains uncertain. Germline trimming cut 4 bases from V and 4 bases from J; bases unmatched to any gene: 5. CDR3 length: 14 residues. For the CDR3, the DNA is TGCGCCAGCAGTCCTCGAGGACAGGGCTATGGCTACACCTTC. Translation gives CASSPRGQGYGYTF.